This TCR beta chain was recorded in a study of monozygotic twins with cystic fibrosis. The study's findings and limits: Unrelated CF individuals shared fewer identical clonotypes than monozygotic CF twins. Low clonality (median about 0.0095) suggested a mostly naive repertoire. V usage most resembled the co-twin in 13 of 16 pairs.

Measured with immunoSEQ multiplex PCR; TCRdb has only the in-frame clones, and not every one. The repertoire has over 30,000 clones, about 93% of them found once; the top ten carry under 0.25%. The germline CDR1 and CDR2 sequences are SGDLS and YYNGEE. This CDR3 contains 15 residues. V lost 0 bases to trimming and J lost 0 bases, with 7 bases between them. A note on this clone: Its target is unknown.

This chain uses TRBV9 with TRBJ1-3; D gene uncertain. This sequence originates from a boy between 2 and 10 years old with cystic fibrosis. The sample taken for sequencing was blood. CDR3 DNA: TGTGCCAGCAGCGTAGTCCCGAGCTCTGGAAACACCATATATTTT. It codes for CASSVVPSSGNTIYF.